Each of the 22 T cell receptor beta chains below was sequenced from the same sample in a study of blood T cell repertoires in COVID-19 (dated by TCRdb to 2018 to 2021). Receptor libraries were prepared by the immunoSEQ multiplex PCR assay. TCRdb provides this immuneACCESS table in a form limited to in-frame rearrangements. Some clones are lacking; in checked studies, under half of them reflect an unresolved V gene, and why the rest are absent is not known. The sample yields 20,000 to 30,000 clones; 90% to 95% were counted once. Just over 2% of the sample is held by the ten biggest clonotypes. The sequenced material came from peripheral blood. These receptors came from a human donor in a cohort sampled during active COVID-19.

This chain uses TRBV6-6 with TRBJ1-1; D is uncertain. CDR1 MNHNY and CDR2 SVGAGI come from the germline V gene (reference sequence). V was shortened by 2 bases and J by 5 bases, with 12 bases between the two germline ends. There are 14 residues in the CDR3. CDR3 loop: CASSYQGRRTEAFF. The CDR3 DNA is TGTGCCAGCAGTTACCAAGGCCGGAGGACTGAAGCTTTCTTT.

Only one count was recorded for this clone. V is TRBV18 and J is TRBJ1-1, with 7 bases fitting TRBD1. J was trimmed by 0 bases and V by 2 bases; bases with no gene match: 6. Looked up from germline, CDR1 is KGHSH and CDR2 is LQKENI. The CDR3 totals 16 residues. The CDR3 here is CASSPTTGQMNTEAFF. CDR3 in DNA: TGTGCCAGCTCACCAACGACAGGGCAAATGAACACTGAAGCTTTCTTT.

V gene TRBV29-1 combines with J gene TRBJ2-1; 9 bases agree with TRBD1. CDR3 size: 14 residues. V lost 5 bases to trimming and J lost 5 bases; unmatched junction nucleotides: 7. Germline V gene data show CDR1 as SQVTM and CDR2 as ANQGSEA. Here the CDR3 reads CSVRSGTGNNEQFF. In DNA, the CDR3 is TGCAGCGTTAGGAGCGGGACAGGGAACAATGAGCAGTTCTTC.

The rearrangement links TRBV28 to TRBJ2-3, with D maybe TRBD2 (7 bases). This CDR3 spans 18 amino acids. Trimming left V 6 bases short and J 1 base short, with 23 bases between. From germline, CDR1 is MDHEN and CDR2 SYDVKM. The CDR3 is CASSRIYMGGAGTDTQYF. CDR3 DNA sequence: TGTGCCAGCAGCCGAATATATATGGGGGGGGCGGGCACAGATACGCAGTATTTT. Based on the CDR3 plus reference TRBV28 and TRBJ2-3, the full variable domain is DVKVTQSSRYLVKRTGEKVFLECVQDMDHENMFWYRQDPGLGLRLIYFSYDVKMKEKGDIPEGYSVSREKKERFSLILESASTNQTSMYLCASSRIYMGGAGTDTQYFGPGTRLTVL.

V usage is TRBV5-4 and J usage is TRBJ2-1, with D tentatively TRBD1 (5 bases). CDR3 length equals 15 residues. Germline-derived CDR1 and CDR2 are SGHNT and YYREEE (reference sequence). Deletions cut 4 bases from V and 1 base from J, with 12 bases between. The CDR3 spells CASSPGRGSYNEQFF. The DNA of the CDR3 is TGTGCCAGCAGCCCGGGTAGGGGATCCTACAATGAGCAGTTCTTC.

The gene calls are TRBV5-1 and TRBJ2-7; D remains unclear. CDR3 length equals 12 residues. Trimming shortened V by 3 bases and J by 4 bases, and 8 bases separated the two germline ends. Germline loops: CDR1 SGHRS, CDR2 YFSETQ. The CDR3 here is CASSSDTYEQYF. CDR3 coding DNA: TGCGCCAGCAGCTCCGACACGTACGAGCAGTACTTC. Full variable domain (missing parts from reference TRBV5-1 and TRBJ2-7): KAGVTQTPRYLIKTRGQQVTLSCSPISGHRSVSWYQQTPGQGLQFLFEYFSETQRNKGNFPGRFSGRQFSNSRSEMNVSTLELGDSALYLCASSSDTYEQYFGPGTRLTVT.

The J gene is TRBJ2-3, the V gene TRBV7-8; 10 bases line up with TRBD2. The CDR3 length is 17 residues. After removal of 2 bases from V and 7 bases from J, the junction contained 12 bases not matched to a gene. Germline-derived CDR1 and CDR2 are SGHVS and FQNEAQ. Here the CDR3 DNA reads TGTGCCAGCAGCTTAAGGGTCCAGCGGGGGGGCCGGCATACGCAGTATTTT. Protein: CASSLRVQRGGRHTQYF.

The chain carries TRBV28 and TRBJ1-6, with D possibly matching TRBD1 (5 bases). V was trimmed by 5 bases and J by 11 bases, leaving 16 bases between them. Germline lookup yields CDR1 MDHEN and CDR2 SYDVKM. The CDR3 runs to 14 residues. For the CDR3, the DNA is TGTGCCAGCAGTGGACCGGGACTCTTGCCACCCCTCCACTTT. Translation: CASSGPGLLPPLHF.

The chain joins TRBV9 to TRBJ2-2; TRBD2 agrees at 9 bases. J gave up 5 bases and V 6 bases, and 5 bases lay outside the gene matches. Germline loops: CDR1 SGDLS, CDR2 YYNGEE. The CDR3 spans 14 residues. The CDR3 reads CASTPTSGTGELFF. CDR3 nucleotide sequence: TGTGCCAGCACCCCGACTAGCGGTACCGGGGAGCTGTTTTTT. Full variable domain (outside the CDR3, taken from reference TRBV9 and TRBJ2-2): DSGVTQTPKHLITATGQRVTLRCSPRSGDLSVYWYQQSLDQGLQFLIQYYNGEERAKGNILERFSAQQFPDLHSELNLSSLELGDSALYFCASTPTSGTGELFFGEGSRLTVL.

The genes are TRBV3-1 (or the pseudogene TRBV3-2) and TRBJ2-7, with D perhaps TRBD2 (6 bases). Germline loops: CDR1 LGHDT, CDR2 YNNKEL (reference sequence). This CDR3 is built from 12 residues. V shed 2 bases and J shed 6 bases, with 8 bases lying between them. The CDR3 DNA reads TGTGCCAGCAGCCAATCCGGGAGCGAGCAGTACTTC. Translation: CASSQSGSEQYF.

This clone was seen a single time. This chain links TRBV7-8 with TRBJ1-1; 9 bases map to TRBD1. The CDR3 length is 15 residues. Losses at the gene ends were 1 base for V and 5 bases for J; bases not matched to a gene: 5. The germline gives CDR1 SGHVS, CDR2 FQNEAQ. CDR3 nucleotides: TGTGCCAGCAGCTTAGTTGGGACAGGGAGGACTGAAGCTTTCTTT. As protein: CASSLVGTGRTEAFF.

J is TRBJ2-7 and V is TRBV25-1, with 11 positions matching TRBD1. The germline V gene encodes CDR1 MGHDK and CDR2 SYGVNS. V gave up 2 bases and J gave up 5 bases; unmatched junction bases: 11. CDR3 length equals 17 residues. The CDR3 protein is CASSETEERTGGDEQYF. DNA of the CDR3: TGTGCCAGCAGTGAAACCGAGGAGAGGACAGGGGGCGACGAGCAGTACTTC.

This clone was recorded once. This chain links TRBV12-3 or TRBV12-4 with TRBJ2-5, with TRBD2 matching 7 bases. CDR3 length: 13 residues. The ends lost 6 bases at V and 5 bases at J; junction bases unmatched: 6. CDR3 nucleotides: TGTGCCAGCAGCTTCAGCGGGAAGGAGACCCAGTACTTC. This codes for CASSFSGKETQYF.

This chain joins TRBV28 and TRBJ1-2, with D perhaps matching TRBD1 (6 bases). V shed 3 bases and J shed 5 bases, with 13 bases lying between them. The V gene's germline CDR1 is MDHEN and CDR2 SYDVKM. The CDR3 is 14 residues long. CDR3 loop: CASSLVSGAYGYTF. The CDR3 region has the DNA TGTGCCAGCAGTTTGGTGTCAGGGGCTTATGGCTACACCTTC.

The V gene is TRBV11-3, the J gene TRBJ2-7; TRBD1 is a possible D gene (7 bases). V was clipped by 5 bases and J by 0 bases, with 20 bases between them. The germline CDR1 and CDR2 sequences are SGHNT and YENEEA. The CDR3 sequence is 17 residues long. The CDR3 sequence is CASSPQGGTVNSYEQYF. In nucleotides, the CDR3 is TGTGCCAGCAGCCCACAAGGCGGGACAGTGAACTCCTACGAGCAGTACTTC.

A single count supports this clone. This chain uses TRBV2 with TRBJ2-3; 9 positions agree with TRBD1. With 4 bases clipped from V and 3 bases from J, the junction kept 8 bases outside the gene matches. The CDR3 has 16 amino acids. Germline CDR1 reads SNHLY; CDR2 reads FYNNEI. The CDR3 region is CASSGPGTGNTDTQYF. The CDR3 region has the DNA TGTGCCAGCAGTGGGCCCGGGACAGGGAATACAGATACGCAGTATTTT.

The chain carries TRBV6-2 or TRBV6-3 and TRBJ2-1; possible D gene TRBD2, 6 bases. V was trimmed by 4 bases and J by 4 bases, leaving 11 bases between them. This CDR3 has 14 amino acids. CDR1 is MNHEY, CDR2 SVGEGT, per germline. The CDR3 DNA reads TGTGCCAGCAGTTTGCGGGGAGCTTACAATGAGCAGTTCTTC. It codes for CASSLRGAYNEQFF.

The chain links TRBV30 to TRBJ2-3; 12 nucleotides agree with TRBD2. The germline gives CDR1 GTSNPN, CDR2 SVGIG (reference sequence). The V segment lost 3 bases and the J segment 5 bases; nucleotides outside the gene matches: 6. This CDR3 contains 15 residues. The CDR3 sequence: CAWRRTSGVGDTQYF. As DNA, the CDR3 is TGTGCCTGGAGGAGGACTAGCGGGGTGGGAGATACGCAGTATTTT.

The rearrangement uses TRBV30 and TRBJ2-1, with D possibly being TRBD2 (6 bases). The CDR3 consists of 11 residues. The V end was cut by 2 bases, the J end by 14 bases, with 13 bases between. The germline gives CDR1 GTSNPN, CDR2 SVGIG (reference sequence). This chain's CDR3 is CAWSPGGWEFF. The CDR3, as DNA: TGTGCCTGGAGTCCTGGGGGGTGGGAGTTCTTC. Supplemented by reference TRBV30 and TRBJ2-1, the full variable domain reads SQTIHQWPATLVQPVGSPLSLECTVEGTSNPNLYWYRQAAGRGLQLLFYSVGIGQISSEVPQNLSASRPQDRQFILSSKKLLLSDSGFYLCAWSPGGWEFFGPGTRLTVL.

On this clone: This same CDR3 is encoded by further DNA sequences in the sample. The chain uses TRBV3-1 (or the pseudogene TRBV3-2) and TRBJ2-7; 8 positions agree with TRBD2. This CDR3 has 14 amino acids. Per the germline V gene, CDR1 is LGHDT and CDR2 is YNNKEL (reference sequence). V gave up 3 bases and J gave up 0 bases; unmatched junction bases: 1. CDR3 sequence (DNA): TGTGCCAGCAGCCAGAGCGGGGGCTCCTACGAGCAGTACTTC. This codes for CASSQSGGSYEQYF.

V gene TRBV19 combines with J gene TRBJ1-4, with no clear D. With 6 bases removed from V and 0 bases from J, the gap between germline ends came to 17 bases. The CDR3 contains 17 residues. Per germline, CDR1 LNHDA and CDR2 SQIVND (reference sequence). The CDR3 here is CASRRDPGLSTNEKLFF. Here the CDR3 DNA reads TGTGCCAGTAGGAGAGATCCAGGATTGTCAACTAATGAAAAACTGTTTTTT.

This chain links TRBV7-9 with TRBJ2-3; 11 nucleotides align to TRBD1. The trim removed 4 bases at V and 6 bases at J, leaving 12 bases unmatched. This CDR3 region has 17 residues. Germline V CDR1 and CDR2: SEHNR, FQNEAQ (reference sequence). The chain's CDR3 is CASSSSWTGGIADTQYF. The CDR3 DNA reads TGTGCCAGCAGCTCCTCTTGGACAGGGGGCATTGCGGATACGCAGTATTTT.